This entry lists 26 T cell receptor beta chains sequenced from one sample in a study of blood T cell repertoires in COVID-19. The method was immunoSEQ multiplex PCR; TCRdb's version includes in-frame clones alone and lacks a portion of them. The sample carries around 250,000 clones, around 91% recorded once. The material sequenced was peripheral blood. These receptors came from a woman aged 60-75 years with COVID-19, enrolled during active disease.

The chain couples TRBV7-2 to TRBJ1-1, with TRBD1 identical over 7 bases. The trim removed 11 bases at V and 4 bases at J, leaving 16 bases unmatched. The CDR3 spans 15 residues. Germline V gene sequence: CDR1 SGHTA, CDR2 FQGNSA. CDR3 nucleotide sequence: TGTGCCGGACGCGTTACACGGACAGGTGGCACTGAAGCTTTCTTT. It specifies CAGRVTRTGGTEAFF.

This CDR3 reads CASSRTGDQPQHF. CDR3 coding DNA: TGTGCCAGCAGCCGGACAGGGGATCAGCCCCAGCATTTT. V is TRBV2 and J is TRBJ1-5; TRBD1 matches at 9 bases. CDR1 and CDR2 from the germline V gene are SNHLY and FYNNEI. V shed 6 bases, J shed 5 bases, and the junction held 2 bases outside the gene matches. This CDR3 spans 13 amino acids.

This chain's CDR3 is CASSSTEIYEQYF. DNA of the CDR3: TGTGCCAGCAGCTCGACAGAAATCTACGAGCAGTACTTC. The gene calls are TRBV5-4 and TRBJ2-7; D possibly corresponds to TRBD1 (5 bases). V was cut by 3 bases and J by 3 bases, with 10 bases left in between. The CDR3 covers 13 residues. The germline V gene has CDR1 SGHNT and CDR2 YYREEE (reference sequence).

V gene TRBV6-5 combines with J gene TRBJ1-5; 9 positions agree with TRBD1. J gave up 3 bases and V 6 bases, and 6 bases lay outside the gene matches. This CDR3 comprises 15 residues. Germline lookup yields CDR1 MNHEY and CDR2 SVGAGI. The CDR3 spells CASRRDRGYNQPQHF. The CDR3 DNA sequence: TGTGCCAGCAGACGCGACAGGGGGTACAATCAGCCCCAGCATTTT.

The chain couples TRBV6-5 to TRBJ1-1; weak D call: TRBD1 (6 bases). The ends were cut back, 8 bases at V and 4 bases at J, with 14 bases in the middle. The germline CDR1 and CDR2 sequences are MNHEY and SVGAGI. The CDR3 runs 13 residues. As DNA, the CDR3 is TGTGCCAGCCTGCTGGGGGCGGGCACTGAAGCTTTCTTT. The encoded protein is CASLLGAGTEAFF.

V gene TRBV7-2 combines with J gene TRBJ2-5; 8 nucleotides agree with TRBD2. V shed 5 bases, J shed 7 bases, and the junction held 6 bases outside the gene matches. The CDR3 spans 13 residues. Germline lookup yields CDR1 SGHTA and CDR2 FQGNSA. CDR3 sequence reads: CASSPQAGGTQYF. CDR3 nucleotides: TGTGCCAGCAGCCCCCAGGCGGGGGGGACCCAGTACTTC.

This clone was detected once. This chain joins TRBV7-9 and TRBJ2-5; possibly TRBD2 for D (6 bases). This CDR3 has 13 residues. Germline-derived CDR1 and CDR2 are SEHNR and FQNEAQ (reference sequence). The V gene lost 8 bases and the J gene lost 5 bases, with 15 bases spanning the gap. This CDR3 reads CASGRQDYETQYF. The CDR3 bases are TGTGCCAGCGGGAGGCAGGACTATGAGACCCAGTACTTC.

This chain uses TRBV6-4 with TRBJ1-6; 8 positions match TRBD1. CDR3 length: 13 residues. V lost 8 bases to trimming and J lost 10 bases; unmatched junction nucleotides: 7. Germline CDR1 is MRHNA and CDR2 is SNTAGT. In DNA form, the CDR3 reads TGTGCCAGCGGTGGACAGGGAAGATCACCCCTCCACTTT. Translation gives CASGGQGRSPLHF.

The chain joins TRBV15 to TRBJ1-2, with 7 bases matching TRBD1. The V and J ends lost 0 bases and 6 bases, in that order; junction bases with no gene match: 4. In germline, CDR1 is LNHNV, CDR2 YYDKDF (reference sequence). The CDR3 is 14 residues long. Written as DNA, the CDR3 is TGTGCCACCAGCAGAGATAGTACAGGGGATGGCTACACCTTC. It specifies CATSRDSTGDGYTF. The full variable domain, completed using reference TRBV15 and TRBJ1-2, is DAMVIQNPRYQVTQFGKPVTLSCSQTLNHNVMYWYQQKSSQAPKLLFHYYDKDFNNEADTPDNFQSRRPNTSFCFLDIRSPGLGDTAMYLCATSRDSTGDGYTFGSGTRLTVV.

This clone occurred once. The chain recombines TRBV5-1 with TRBJ1-1; D is unclear. Germline CDR1 is SGHRS and CDR2 is YFSETQ. This CDR3 is built from 15 residues. With 4 bases removed from V and 0 bases from J, the gap between germline ends came to 13 bases. The CDR3 reads CASSVDSSMNTEAFF. The CDR3 region has the DNA TGCGCCAGCAGCGTGGATTCATCCATGAACACTGAAGCTTTCTTT.

J is TRBJ2-3 and V is TRBV29-1; 13 bases are shared with TRBD2. This CDR3 has 14 amino acids. V was pared by 6 bases and J by 5 bases, with 5 bases of the junction left unmatched. Germline assignment: CDR1 SQVTM and CDR2 ANQGSEA. The CDR3 sequence is CSVPGTSGEDTQYF. DNA for the CDR3: TGCAGCGTCCCCGGGACTAGCGGGGAAGATACGCAGTATTTT.

The chain recombines TRBV7-9 with TRBJ2-1; 10 positions agree with TRBD1. This CDR3 is 14 amino acids long. V was clipped by 1 base and J by 10 bases; unmatched bases: 4. Per germline, CDR1 SEHNR and CDR2 FQNEAQ (reference sequence). The CDR3 nucleotides are TGTGCCAGCAGCTTAGGGGGACAGGGGACGGAGCAGTTCTTC. Its protein is CASSLGGQGTEQFF.

V and J are TRBV7-9 and TRBJ2-1; 7 bases match TRBD1. Trimming cost V 4 bases and J 6 bases; bases outside gene matches: 6. CDR3 length: 14 amino acids. Germline CDR1 is SEHNR and CDR2 is FQNEAQ (reference sequence). In nucleotides, the CDR3 is TGTGCCAGCAGCTCGAGAACAGGGGCCAATGAGCAGTTCTTC. Its protein is CASSSRTGANEQFF.

The V and J genes are TRBV14 and TRBJ2-7; D is possibly TRBD2 (6 bases). Germline V gives CDR1 SGHDN, CDR2 FVKESK. The V and J ends lost 8 bases and 5 bases respectively, with 16 bases between them. This CDR3 has 13 residues. The CDR3 DNA follows: TGTGCCAGCGCCCCTTTGTGGGGGGACGAGCAGTACTTC. As protein: CASAPLWGDEQYF. The full variable domain, rest sourced from reference TRBV14 and TRBJ2-7, is EAGVTQFPSHSVIEKGQTVTLRCDPISGHDNLYWYRRVMGKEIKFLLHFVKESKQDESGMPNNRFLAERTGGTYSTLKVQPAELEDSGVYFCASAPLWGDEQYFGPGTRLTVT.

V and J are TRBV7-2 and TRBJ2-3; TRBD2 aligns across 8 bases. Germline CDR1 SGHTA, CDR2 FQGNSA. CDR3 length: 16 amino acids. The V gene end was trimmed by 2 bases and the J gene end by 2 bases; junction bases not matched to a gene: 6. CDR3 amino acids: CASSLFVGGATDTQYF. The CDR3 DNA reads TGTGCCAGCAGCTTATTCGTCGGGGGGGCCACAGATACGCAGTATTTT.

The chain joins TRBV18 to TRBJ2-7, with 11 bases fitting TRBD1. The CDR3 loop spans 13 amino acids. J gave up 9 bases and V 1 base, and 2 bases lay outside the gene matches. Germline CDR1 KGHSH, CDR2 LQKENI. The CDR3 nucleotides are TGTGCCAGCTCACCACAGGACAGGGGGCGGCAGTACTTC. It codes for CASSPQDRGRQYF.

This chain joins TRBV5-1 and TRBJ1-5; D might be TRBD1 (5 bases). Germline CDR1 SGHRS, CDR2 YFSETQ. Between the trimmed V and J ends, which lost 4 bases and 4 bases, there was a span of 15 bases. The CDR3 loop spans 15 amino acids. CDR3 DNA: TGCGCCAGCAGCCCCTCCGGGGGTGGGAATCAGCCCCAGCATTTT. It translates to CASSPSGGGNQPQHF.

V gene TRBV19 combines with J gene TRBJ2-1; the D is unclear. The CDR3 is 11 residues long. Germline V gene data show CDR1 as LNHDA and CDR2 as SQIVND (reference sequence). Between the trimmed V and J ends, which lost 3 bases and 9 bases, there was a span of 6 bases. The CDR3 DNA is TGTGCCAGTAGTATTTCGGTTGAGCAGTTCTTC. This gives the protein CASSISVEQFF.

Only a few counts were recorded for this clone. The chain couples TRBV12-3 or TRBV12-4 to TRBJ1-1; 7 bases map to TRBD1. This CDR3 spans 12 amino acids. With 4 bases clipped from V and 7 bases from J, the junction kept 3 bases outside the gene matches. In DNA, the CDR3 is TGTGCCAGCAGTTGGGGACAGTTTGAAGCTTTCTTT. This sequence encodes CASSWGQFEAFF.

Only a few counts were recorded for this clone. J is TRBJ1-1 and V is TRBV5-1, with a tentative D call TRBD1 (5 bases). V was clipped by 4 bases and J by 1 base, with 11 bases between them. The CDR3 runs to 14 residues. In germline, CDR1 is SGHRS, CDR2 YFSETQ. In nucleotides, the CDR3 is TGCGCCAGCAGCATAGAGACAGCGAACACTGAAGCTTTCTTT. Its translation: CASSIETANTEAFF.

This rearrangement joins TRBV5-4 to TRBJ1-1; D is uncertain. The CDR3 runs 14 residues. The germline V gene encodes CDR1 SGHNT and CDR2 YYREEE (reference sequence). Trimming left V 1 base short and J 5 bases short, with 12 bases between. CDR3 sequence (DNA): TGTGCCAGCAGCTTGCTGGGTGACAAGACTGAAGCTTTCTTT. Residues: CASSLLGDKTEAFF.

J is TRBJ1-6 and V is TRBV4-1; 9 bases line up with TRBD1. The CDR3 contains 15 residues. V lost 1 base and J lost 5; bases outside the gene matches: 0. Germline V CDR1 and CDR2: MGHRA, YSYEKL. CDR3 nucleotide sequence: TGCGCCAGCAGCCAAGGGACAGGGGATAATTCACCCCTCCACTTT. It codes for CASSQGTGDNSPLHF.

This chain connects TRBV7-3 to TRBJ1-5, with D tentatively TRBD1 (5 bases). CDR1 SGHTA and CDR2 FQGTGA come from the germline V gene. The CDR3 runs to 15 residues. The V and J ends lost 1 base and 6 bases respectively, with 13 bases between them. This chain's CDR3 is CASSLRGGGGQPQHF. The CDR3 DNA sequence: TGTGCCAGCAGCTTAAGGGGGGGTGGTGGTCAGCCCCAGCATTTT.

The chain joins TRBV19 to TRBJ2-1, with TRBD2 identical over 10 bases. Losses at the gene ends were 3 bases for V and 3 bases for J; bases not matched to a gene: 8. CDR3 length equals 17 residues. Looked up from germline, CDR1 is LNHDA and CDR2 is SQIVND (reference sequence). The CDR3 nucleotides are TGTGCCAGTAGTATTGTGATTAGCGGGGGGCACTACAATGAGCAGTTCTTC. It codes for CASSIVISGGHYNEQFF.

The chain combines TRBV7-2 with TRBJ2-4, with 9 bases identical to TRBD1. The germline V gene has CDR1 SGHTA and CDR2 FQGNSA. Germline trimming cut 6 bases from V and 0 bases from J; bases unmatched to any gene: 6. The CDR3 covers 16 residues. The CDR3, as DNA: TGTGCCAGCAGTCGCGACAGGGGGTTAGCCAAAAACATTCAGTACTTC. Protein sequence: CASSRDRGLAKNIQYF.

The chain is built from TRBV5-5 and TRBJ2-3; TRBD1 is a possible D gene (5 bases). V lost 0 bases and J 0 bases, leaving 8 bases between the germline ends. The CDR3 has 15 amino acids. CDR1 and CDR2 from the germline V gene are SGHKS and YYEKEE (reference sequence). The CDR3 DNA sequence: TGTGCCAGCAGCTTGGCACAGGAAAGCACAGATACGCAGTATTTT. Translated: CASSLAQESTDTQYF.